A single sample is the source of the 21 T cell receptor beta chains below, sequenced in a study of CD4 T cells in relation to SARS-CoV-2 and coronaviruses. For these TCRs, the target antigens are not known. TCRdb's copy holds only in-frame clones and misses some; the assay was immunoSEQ multiplex PCR. The sample carries about 40,000 clones, over 75% recorded once. The sample comprised memory CD4+ T cells from PBMCs, cultured in vitro. The receptors here all came from an adult with COVID-19.

This clone has more than one count but fewer than ten. This rearrangement joins TRBV18 to TRBJ2-7, with D unresolved. This CDR3 is built from 15 residues. The V end lost 3 bases, the J end lost 2 bases, and 14 bases lay between the germline ends. The germline gives CDR1 KGHSH, CDR2 LQKENI. CDR3 sequence reads: CASSPSSGFTYEQYF. CDR3 sequence (DNA): TGTGCCAGCTCACCTTCGTCAGGATTTACCTACGAGCAGTACTTC.

This clone was counted between two and nine times. The chain links TRBV4-3 to TRBJ1-4; TRBD1 matches 7 bases. The CDR3 runs to 15 residues. Germline V lookup: CDR1 LGHNA, CDR2 YSLEER. V dropped 0 bases and J dropped 6; count of bases not matched to a gene: 4. In DNA, the CDR3 is TGCGCCAGCAGCCAAGAAACCAGGGGGTATGAAAAACTGTTTTTT. It is translated as CASSQETRGYEKLFF.

The rearrangement links TRBV2 to TRBJ1-1; possibly TRBD1 for D (5 bases). Deletions cut 2 bases from V and 4 bases from J, with 11 bases between. The CDR3 is 14 amino acids. Germline CDR1 reads SNHLY; CDR2 reads FYNNEI. CDR3 coding DNA: TGTGCCAGCAGTGAAATTTCGGGGGGCACTGAAGCTTTCTTT. Translating it yields CASSEISGGTEAFF.

This clone has more than one count but fewer than ten. The chain has TRBV30 and TRBJ2-2, with a weak D call TRBD2 (5 bases). The CDR3 sequence is 14 residues long. V was cut by 6 bases and J by 2 bases, with 13 bases left in between. CDR1 is GTSNPN and CDR2 is SVGIG in the germline V gene (reference sequence). The DNA of the CDR3 is TGTGCCTGTCTAGGACTCTCAAACACCGGGGAGCTGTTTTTT. It yields the protein CACLGLSNTGELFF.

V usage is TRBV5-6 and J usage is TRBJ2-2; the match to TRBD2 covers 9 bases. Looked up from germline, CDR1 is SGHDT and CDR2 is YYEEEE. J lost 4 bases, V lost 5 bases, and 9 bases had no gene match. The CDR3 is 16 residues long. The DNA of the CDR3 is TGTGCCAGCAGGAGGGGACTAGCAGACCTCACCGGGGAGCTGTTTTTT. It encodes CASRRGLADLTGELFF.

V gene TRBV5-6 combines with J gene TRBJ2-1; TRBD2 matches at 7 bases. The CDR3 length is 15 residues. Germline-derived CDR1 and CDR2 are SGHDT and YYEEEE. Germline trimming cut 4 bases from V and 5 bases from J; bases unmatched to any gene: 9. CDR3 in amino acids: CASSPSGMRDNEQFF. CDR3 nucleotides: TGTGCCAGCAGCCCCAGCGGGATGAGGGACAATGAGCAGTTCTTC.

The V call is TRBV5-1, the J call TRBJ2-3, with 9 bases identical to TRBD1. V was clipped by 0 bases and J by 3 bases; unmatched bases: 5. The CDR3 contains 16 residues. The germline CDR1 and CDR2 sequences are SGHRS and YFSETQ. The CDR3 protein is CASSLGPGQGTDTQYF. For the CDR3, the DNA is TGCGCCAGCAGCTTGGGTCCGGGACAGGGAACAGATACGCAGTATTTT.

The chain combines TRBV3-1 (or the pseudogene TRBV3-2) with TRBJ1-1, with D perhaps matching TRBD1 (5 bases). V was pared by 5 bases and J by 8 bases, with 12 bases between. CDR1 and CDR2 (germline): LGHDT, YNNKEL (reference sequence). The CDR3 has 12 residues. DNA for the CDR3: TGTGCCAGCAGCTTCGTGGGGGTGGAAGCTTTCTTT. Its translation: CASSFVGVEAFF.

The V call is TRBV6-5, the J call TRBJ1-4; the match to TRBD1 covers 9 bases. V shed 6 bases and J 8 bases; nucleotides not matched to a gene: 10. CDR1 is MNHEY, CDR2 SVGAGI, per germline. The CDR3 is 15 residues long. The CDR3, as DNA: TGTGCCAGCAGGGCCCGGAGGACAGGGGAAGAAAAACTGTTTTTT. Amino acid sequence: CASRARRTGEEKLFF.

Worth noting for this clone: One junction end does not reproduce the germline sequence, and a read error may be involved. The CDR3 DNA sequence: TGTGCTAGCACCCCTTGGGTGTCCCTGCGTAGCGGGACCTACAATGAGCAGTTCTTC. Translated, it gives CASTPWVSLRSGTYNEQFF. The rearrangement uses TRBV7-7 and TRBJ2-1; TRBD2 agrees at 8 bases. CDR1 SSHAT and CDR2 FNYEAQ come from the germline V gene (reference sequence). The CDR3 sequence is 19 residues long. The variable domain in full, completed from reference TRBV7-7 and TRBJ2-1, reads GAGVSQSPRYKVTKRGQDVTLRCDPISSHATLYWYQQALGQGPEFLTYFNYEAQPDKSGLPSDRFSAERPEGSISTLTIQRTEQRDSAMYRCASTPWVSLRSGTYNEQFFGPGTRLTVL.

There are a few counts of this clone. The chain is built from TRBV3-1 (or the pseudogene TRBV3-2) and TRBJ2-1, with a possible D match to TRBD2 (5 bases). Deletions cut 5 bases from V and 7 bases from J, with 12 bases between. The germline CDR1 and CDR2 sequences are LGHDT and YNNKEL (reference sequence). The CDR3 runs 13 residues. The CDR3 DNA reads as TGTGCCAGCAGCTTCGGACTTTTAAATGAGCAGTTCTTC. Its translation is CASSFGLLNEQFF.

This clone was found a few times. The chain carries TRBV5-1 and TRBJ2-5; no firm D call. Germline CDR1 reads SGHRS; CDR2 reads YFSETQ. CDR3 size: 14 residues. Trimming left V 0 bases short and J 5 bases short, with 11 bases between. The CDR3 coding sequence is TGCGCCAGCAGCTTGGATCCGATATGGGAGACCCAGTACTTC. It encodes CASSLDPIWETQYF.

V gene TRBV6-5 combines with J gene TRBJ2-1; 9 nucleotides agree with TRBD2. The germline gives CDR1 MNHEY, CDR2 SVGAGI. The V and J ends lost 7 bases and 9 bases, in that order; junction bases with no gene match: 10. CDR3 size: 14 residues. The CDR3 protein is CASISSGKLGEQFF. The DNA of the CDR3 is TGTGCCAGCATCTCTAGCGGGAAGCTTGGTGAGCAGTTCTTC.

This clone was counted between two and nine times. The chain combines TRBV5-4 with TRBJ1-1, with TRBD1 matching over 11 bases. V shed 4 bases and J 7 bases; nucleotides not matched to a gene: 12. This CDR3 contains 16 residues. CDR1 and CDR2 from the germline V gene are SGHNT and YYREEE (reference sequence). The CDR3: CASSIGTGGRPSEAFF. CDR3 in DNA: TGTGCCAGCAGCATCGGGACAGGGGGTCGACCGAGTGAAGCTTTCTTT.

This rearrangement joins TRBV5-4 to TRBJ1-2, with D unclear. The V gene's germline CDR1 is SGHNT and CDR2 YYREEE (reference sequence). The V end lost 7 bases, the J end lost 5 bases, and 15 bases lay between the germline ends. This CDR3 is built from 13 residues. The CDR3 DNA sequence: TGTGCCAGCGGAGATACGGCGGCTTATGGCTACACCTTC. Protein product: CASGDTAAYGYTF. The full variable domain, with the rest looked up from reference TRBV5-4 and TRBJ1-2, is ETGVTQSPTHLIKTRGQQVTLRCSSQSGHNTVSWYQQALGQGPQFIFQYYREEENGRGNFPPRFSGLQFPNYSSELNVNALELDDSALYLCASGDTAAYGYTFGSGTRLTVV.

This clone was detected once. The V gene is TRBV13, the J gene TRBJ2-1; weak D call: TRBD2 (5 bases). The ends were cut back, 4 bases at V and 4 bases at J, with 14 bases in the middle. The CDR3 is 15 residues long. Germline values: CDR1 PRHDT, CDR2 FYEKMQ (reference sequence). Written as DNA, the CDR3 is TGTGCCAGCAGCTGGCAGCCCGGGATTTACAATGAGCAGTTCTTC. Translated, it gives CASSWQPGIYNEQFF.

This clone was recorded once. This chain links TRBV3-1 (or the pseudogene TRBV3-2) with TRBJ2-7, with D possibly matching TRBD1 (5 bases). The germline V and J ends were trimmed by 2 bases and 9 bases, with 11 bases remaining between them. CDR1 and CDR2 from the germline V gene are LGHDT and YNNKEL (reference sequence). This CDR3 comprises 12 residues. The CDR3 DNA reads TGTGCCAGCAGCCAAAACCCCCAGGGGCAGTACTTC. It encodes CASSQNPQGQYF.

This rearrangement joins TRBV7-2 to TRBJ2-4, with 11 nucleotides matching TRBD2. CDR1 and CDR2 (germline): SGHTA, FQGNSA. CDR3 size: 14 residues. V shed 3 bases, J shed 5 bases, and the junction held 0 bases outside the gene matches. In DNA form, the CDR3 reads TGTGCCAGCAGCTTGGGACTAGCGGAAAACATTCAGTACTTC. Amino acid sequence: CASSLGLAENIQYF.

This clone was seen more than once but under ten times. The chain is built from TRBV4-3 and TRBJ2-1, with TRBD1 identical over 8 bases. J lost 4 bases, V lost 4 bases, and 3 bases had no gene match. Germline CDR1 and CDR2: LGHNA and YSLEER. The CDR3 totals 14 residues. CDR3 DNA: TGCGCCAGCAGCCGAGACAGGGGATACAATGAGCAGTTCTTC. Translation: CASSRDRGYNEQFF.

The rearrangement links TRBV27 to TRBJ1-5; TRBD1 might be the D (5 bases). Trimming took 0 bases from V and 6 from J, leaving 24 bases between them. The CDR3 is 19 amino acids. Germline CDR1 reads MNHEY; CDR2 reads SMNVEV (reference sequence). The CDR3 DNA sequence: TGTGCCAGCAGTTTATCGATGTCAGCGAGTAAGGGGAGGATTCAGCCCCAGCATTTT. It codes for CASSLSMSASKGRIQPQHF.

CDR3 DNA sequence: TGTGCCAGCACCGCAGATGGTGGGGCCCACTCCTACGAGCAGTACTTC. This gives the protein CASTADGGAHSYEQYF. The J gene is TRBJ2-7, the V gene TRBV25-1, with a tentative D call TRBD1 (5 bases). Trimming stripped 7 bases from V and 0 bases from J, with 19 bases between. Germline values: CDR1 MGHDK, CDR2 SYGVNS. This CDR3 has 16 residues.